This T cell receptor beta chain appears in the sequencing data of a study of beta chain features in type 1 diabetes. This clone was detected a few times. Its specificity is not known. The isolated RNA, all of it, was reverse transcribed, so expressed TCRB transcripts were what got sequenced. The method was immunoSEQ multiplex PCR; TCRdb's version includes in-frame clones alone and lacks a portion of them. Here the sample spans hundreds of thousands of clones, roughly 12% being singletons. V was trimmed by 6 bases and J by 0 bases, leaving 7 bases between them. The germline V gene has CDR1 MNHEY and CDR2 SMNVEV (reference sequence). The CDR3 spans 13 residues. General study findings and limits: TCRB CDR3s from Type 1 diabetes patients were moderately but significantly shorter in all four CD4+ subsets.

Cell sorting via CD45RO/CCR7/CD25/CD127/CD95/CD27 was performed to obtain CD4+ naive, central memory, regulatory and stem cell-like memory cells. The chain carries TRBV27 and TRBJ2-3; D unresolved. This clonotype originated in a man aged 18-30 years with type 1 diabetes. Sequencing was performed on naive CD4+ T cells from blood. DNA of the CDR3: TGTGCCAGCAGATGGCGGAGCACAGATACGCAGTATTTT. Protein product: CASRWRSTDTQYF.